This T cell receptor beta chain is drawn from a study of PD-L1 blockade in urothelial cancer. Study context: T cell content in blood samples showed a median of about 140,000.

Germline V lookup: CDR1 SGHAT, CDR2 FQNNGV. V trimming: 3 bases; J trimming: 5 bases; junction bases outside the gene matches: 9. The CDR3 loop spans 16 amino acids. Time point defined: peripheral blood 6 weeks after treatment start. Data came from immunoSEQ multiplex PCR; TCRdb stores just in-frame clones and leaves some out. The sample records about 19,000 clones, about 83% being singletons. The receptor's source is a man aged 45-65 years with urothelial cancer. V usage is TRBV11-2 and J usage is TRBJ1-1; 10 nucleotides agree with TRBD1. This specimen was PBMCs, taken around atezolizumab (anti-PD-L1) treatment. CDR3 bases: TGTGCCAGCAGCTTTGGGACGGGACAGGGGTGGACTGAAGCTTTCTTT. Protein sequence: CASSFGTGQGWTEAFF.